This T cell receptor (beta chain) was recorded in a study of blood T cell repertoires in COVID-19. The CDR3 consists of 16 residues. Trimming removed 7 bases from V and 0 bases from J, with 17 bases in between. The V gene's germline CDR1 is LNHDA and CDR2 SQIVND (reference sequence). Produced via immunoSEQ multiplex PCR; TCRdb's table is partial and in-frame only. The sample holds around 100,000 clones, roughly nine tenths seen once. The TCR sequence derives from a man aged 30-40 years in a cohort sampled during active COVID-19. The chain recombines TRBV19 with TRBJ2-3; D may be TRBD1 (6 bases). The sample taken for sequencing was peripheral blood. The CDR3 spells CASTSTGTGSTDTQYF. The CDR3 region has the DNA TGTGCCAGTACCTCCACCGGAACAGGGAGCACAGATACGCAGTATTTT.